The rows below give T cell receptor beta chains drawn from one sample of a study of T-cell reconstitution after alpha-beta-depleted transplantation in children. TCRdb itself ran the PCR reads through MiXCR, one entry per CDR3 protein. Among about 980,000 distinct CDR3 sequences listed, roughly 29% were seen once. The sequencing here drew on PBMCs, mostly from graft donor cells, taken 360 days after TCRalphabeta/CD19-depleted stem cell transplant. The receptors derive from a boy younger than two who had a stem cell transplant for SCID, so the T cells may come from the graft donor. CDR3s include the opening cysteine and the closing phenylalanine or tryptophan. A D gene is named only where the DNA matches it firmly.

cdr3_aa: CASSSLRGTGANVLTF
v_call: TRBV12-3/TRBV12-4
cdr3_length: 16
j_call: TRBJ2-6
d_call: -

cdr3_aa: CASSRGIPEAFF
v_call: TRBV6-1
cdr3_length: 12
j_call: TRBJ1-1
d_call: -

cdr3_aa: CASSKGSGSRTDTQYF
v_call: TRBV18
cdr3_length: 16
j_call: TRBJ2-3
d_call: -

cdr3_aa: CASSWDRDEYNEQFF
v_call: TRBV5-6
cdr3_length: 15
j_call: TRBJ2-1
d_call: TRBD1

cdr3_aa: CASSLTGAATDTQYF
v_call: TRBV7-3
cdr3_length: 15
j_call: TRBJ2-3
d_call: -

cdr3_aa: CASSLETGKSHEQYF
v_call: TRBV5-1
cdr3_length: 15
j_call: TRBJ2-7
d_call: TRBD1

cdr3_aa: CSALPVATVGKLFF
v_call: TRBV20-1
cdr3_length: 14
j_call: TRBJ1-4
d_call: -

cdr3_aa: CASTPGGSNTEAFF
v_call: TRBV6-1
cdr3_length: 14
j_call: TRBJ1-1
d_call: -

cdr3_aa: CASSPGSFHNEQFF
v_call: TRBV12-3/TRBV12-4
cdr3_length: 14
j_call: TRBJ2-1
d_call: -

cdr3_aa: CASSPTVRGSGTYEQYF
v_call: TRBV7-9
cdr3_length: 17
j_call: TRBJ2-7
d_call: -

cdr3_aa: CASSLGGSPYTDTQYF
v_call: TRBV28
cdr3_length: 16
j_call: TRBJ2-3
d_call: -

cdr3_aa: CSARTALAGQETQYF
v_call: TRBV20-1
cdr3_length: 15
j_call: TRBJ2-5
d_call: TRBD2

cdr3_aa: CASSIGQQETQYF
v_call: TRBV19
cdr3_length: 13
j_call: TRBJ2-5
d_call: -

cdr3_aa: CASSFRPGGGEAQYF
v_call: TRBV28
cdr3_length: 15
j_call: TRBJ2-5
d_call: TRBD2

cdr3_aa: CASSPHGGAGFNEQFF
v_call: TRBV12-3/TRBV12-4
cdr3_length: 16
j_call: TRBJ2-1
d_call: -

cdr3_aa: CASSLALSSGGVDIQYF
v_call: TRBV5-1
cdr3_length: 17
j_call: TRBJ2-4
d_call: TRBD2

cdr3_aa: CASSPRDYLSGETQYF
v_call: TRBV18
cdr3_length: 16
j_call: TRBJ2-5
d_call: TRBD2

cdr3_aa: CASSSKPPRPYTEAFF
v_call: TRBV7-1
cdr3_length: 16
j_call: TRBJ1-1
d_call: -

cdr3_aa: CASSPGTARADTQYF
v_call: TRBV2
cdr3_length: 15
j_call: TRBJ2-3
d_call: -

cdr3_aa: CSVVKDTQYF
v_call: TRBV29-1
cdr3_length: 10
j_call: TRBJ2-3
d_call: -

cdr3_aa: CASASGRQETQYF
v_call: TRBV7-8
cdr3_length: 13
j_call: TRBJ2-5
d_call: TRBD2

cdr3_aa: CASNLRTGKSSSGNTIYF
v_call: TRBV11-1
cdr3_length: 18
j_call: TRBJ1-3
d_call: TRBD1

cdr3_aa: CASSLARWEETQYF
v_call: TRBV5-1
cdr3_length: 14
j_call: TRBJ2-5
d_call: -

cdr3_aa: CSVLTSGGLFNEQFF
v_call: TRBV29-1
cdr3_length: 15
j_call: TRBJ2-1
d_call: TRBD2

cdr3_aa: CASSGMEDLPQHF
v_call: TRBV18
cdr3_length: 13
j_call: TRBJ1-5
d_call: -

cdr3_aa: CASSLVPVSYNEQFF
v_call: TRBV5-1
cdr3_length: 15
j_call: TRBJ2-1
d_call: -

cdr3_aa: CASSLGRLSSTDTQYF
v_call: TRBV6-5
cdr3_length: 16
j_call: TRBJ2-3
d_call: -

cdr3_aa: CASSERQRGVYEQYF
v_call: TRBV2
cdr3_length: 15
j_call: TRBJ2-7
d_call: TRBD2

cdr3_aa: CASSLGWGGSYEQYF
v_call: TRBV12-3/TRBV12-4
cdr3_length: 15
j_call: TRBJ2-7
d_call: -

cdr3_aa: CASSLSVGSNTEAFF
v_call: TRBV7-3
cdr3_length: 15
j_call: TRBJ1-1
d_call: -

cdr3_aa: CASSYEGQGSAGAFF
v_call: TRBV6-5
cdr3_length: 15
j_call: TRBJ1-1
d_call: TRBD1

cdr3_aa: CASSPYRGFSYNEQFF
v_call: TRBV6-1
cdr3_length: 16
j_call: TRBJ2-1
d_call: TRBD1

cdr3_aa: CAISEGQLNSPLHF
v_call: TRBV10-3
cdr3_length: 14
j_call: TRBJ1-6
d_call: -

cdr3_aa: CASSRGQGYYNEQFF
v_call: TRBV18
cdr3_length: 15
j_call: TRBJ2-1
d_call: TRBD1

cdr3_aa: CASSLSGGSGGYTF
v_call: TRBV12-3/TRBV12-4
cdr3_length: 14
j_call: TRBJ1-2
d_call: -

cdr3_aa: CASRGRGSPQYF
v_call: TRBV12-3/TRBV12-4
cdr3_length: 12
j_call: TRBJ2-5
d_call: -

cdr3_aa: CSAIQKIETQYF
v_call: TRBV20-1
cdr3_length: 12
j_call: TRBJ2-5
d_call: -

cdr3_aa: CASSLEGGGAKNIQYF
v_call: TRBV7-9
cdr3_length: 16
j_call: TRBJ2-4
d_call: -

cdr3_aa: CASSPSTRSGALTGELFF
v_call: TRBV5-1
cdr3_length: 18
j_call: TRBJ2-2
d_call: -

cdr3_aa: CASLNRRLGGETQYF
v_call: TRBV2
cdr3_length: 15
j_call: TRBJ2-5
d_call: -

cdr3_aa: CASSIRKGPSYEQYF
v_call: TRBV19
cdr3_length: 15
j_call: TRBJ2-7
d_call: -

cdr3_aa: CASSPRGNSPLHF
v_call: TRBV5-6
cdr3_length: 13
j_call: TRBJ1-6
d_call: -

cdr3_aa: CASHPQGMWYEQFF
v_call: TRBV12-5
cdr3_length: 14
j_call: TRBJ2-1
d_call: TRBD1

cdr3_aa: CASSVDYLAGRQETQYF
v_call: TRBV5-1
cdr3_length: 17
j_call: TRBJ2-5
d_call: TRBD2

cdr3_aa: CASSRERRARETQYF
v_call: TRBV9
cdr3_length: 15
j_call: TRBJ2-5
d_call: -

cdr3_aa: CASSSSDPPQETQYF
v_call: TRBV5-1
cdr3_length: 15
j_call: TRBJ2-5
d_call: -

cdr3_aa: CASSQDSGEEAFF
v_call: TRBV7-9
cdr3_length: 13
j_call: TRBJ1-1
d_call: -

cdr3_aa: CASNLGLTDTQYF
v_call: TRBV2
cdr3_length: 13
j_call: TRBJ2-3
d_call: -

cdr3_aa: CSARSGTSGAPYEQYF
v_call: TRBV20-1
cdr3_length: 16
j_call: TRBJ2-7
d_call: TRBD2

cdr3_aa: CAIRGDGLSYEQYF
v_call: TRBV10-3
cdr3_length: 14
j_call: TRBJ2-7
d_call: -

cdr3_aa: CASRGRDGHYGYTF
v_call: TRBV28
cdr3_length: 14
j_call: TRBJ1-2
d_call: -

cdr3_aa: CASSLVASGGYEQFF
v_call: TRBV5-1
cdr3_length: 15
j_call: TRBJ2-1
d_call: TRBD2

cdr3_aa: CATGTGLYEQYF
v_call: TRBV21-1
cdr3_length: 12
j_call: TRBJ2-7
d_call: -

cdr3_aa: CASSQRLISYEQYF
v_call: TRBV11-2
cdr3_length: 14
j_call: TRBJ2-7
d_call: -

cdr3_aa: CATSREGGRFQETQYF
v_call: TRBV15
cdr3_length: 16
j_call: TRBJ2-5
d_call: TRBD1

cdr3_aa: CSVGPGGGEQFF
v_call: TRBV29-1
cdr3_length: 12
j_call: TRBJ2-1
d_call: -

cdr3_aa: CASSLKQGAKMANEKLFF
v_call: TRBV27
cdr3_length: 18
j_call: TRBJ1-4
d_call: TRBD1

cdr3_aa: CASSLIQNTEAFF
v_call: TRBV12-3/TRBV12-4
cdr3_length: 13
j_call: TRBJ1-1
d_call: -

cdr3_aa: CASHTPGESYNEQFF
v_call: TRBV5-1
cdr3_length: 15
j_call: TRBJ2-1
d_call: -